This entry lists 3 T cell receptor beta chains sequenced from one sample in a study of Ad26.COV2.S vaccination and SARS-CoV-2 variants. The treatment here: some 20 received Ad26.COV2.S at low or high dose, single or two shots; about 5 received placebo; per-sample allocation not given. It was on day 63 after the first vaccine or placebo injection that samples were taken. The assay was immunoSEQ multiplex PCR, and TCRdb's table has in-frame clones only and misses some. There are some 340,000 clones in the sample; around four fifths occur only once, and around 2.2% lies in the top ten. The input for sequencing was peripheral blood, taken in a trial of Ad26.COV2.S vaccine versus placebo. These receptors were taken from a person between 18 and 65 years old who received the Ad26.COV2.S COVID-19 vaccine or a placebo.

The V and J genes are TRBV5-1 and TRBJ2-6; TRBD1 or TRBD2 may be the D gene (5 bases each). There are 16 residues in the CDR3. Trimming stripped 5 bases from V and 0 bases from J, with 12 bases between. Germline V lookup: CDR1 SGHRS, CDR2 YFSETQ. CDR3 amino acids: CASSGAGGSGANVLTF. CDR3 DNA sequence: TGCGCCAGCAGTGGGGCAGGAGGCTCTGGGGCCAACGTCCTGACTTTC.

The chain employs TRBV6-1 and TRBJ2-7; D remains unclear. V lost 3 bases and J lost 0, with 9 bases in between. Germline V lookup: CDR1 MNHNS, CDR2 SASEGT. The CDR3 is 14 residues long. CDR3 DNA sequence: TGTGCCAGCAGTGAGACGGCGATCTCCTACGAGCAGTACTTC. It encodes CASSETAISYEQYF.

This clone was detected only once. The DNA of the CDR3 is TGTGCCAGCAGCCTCCGGCCCAGACAGAACACAGATACGCAGTATTTT. Translated, it gives CASSLRPRQNTDTQYF. The chain couples TRBV11-2 to TRBJ2-3, with D possibly matching TRBD1 (5 bases). Germline V lookup: CDR1 SGHAT, CDR2 FQNNGV. V lost 5 bases, J lost 2 bases, and 17 bases lay in between. CDR3 length: 16 amino acids.